This TCR beta chain was obtained from a study of blood T cell repertoires in COVID-19. Across the whole study: COVID-19 samples from acute and convalescent phases originated in the United States, Italy and Spain.

Original data processing: Estimation of nucleated cell counts relied on the amplification of reference gene primers. Produced via immunoSEQ multiplex PCR; TCRdb's table is partial and in-frame only. V and J calls and clone size are those listed in that table; D and trimming were worked out from the DNA. The sample lists nearly 200,000 clones; around 84% were seen once. V lost 4 bases, J lost 4 bases, and 7 bases stayed unmatched. CDR1 is SGHAT, CDR2 FQNNGV, per germline. The CDR3 contains 15 residues. The chain has TRBV11-2 and TRBJ2-7; 10 bases are shared with TRBD2. Sequenced input: peripheral blood. The clonotype comes from a human donor in a cohort sampled during active COVID-19. CDR3 sequence (DNA): TGTGCCAGCAGCTCAGCCCCTAGCGGGGGTTACGAGCAGTACTTC. Its protein is CASSSAPSGGYEQYF.